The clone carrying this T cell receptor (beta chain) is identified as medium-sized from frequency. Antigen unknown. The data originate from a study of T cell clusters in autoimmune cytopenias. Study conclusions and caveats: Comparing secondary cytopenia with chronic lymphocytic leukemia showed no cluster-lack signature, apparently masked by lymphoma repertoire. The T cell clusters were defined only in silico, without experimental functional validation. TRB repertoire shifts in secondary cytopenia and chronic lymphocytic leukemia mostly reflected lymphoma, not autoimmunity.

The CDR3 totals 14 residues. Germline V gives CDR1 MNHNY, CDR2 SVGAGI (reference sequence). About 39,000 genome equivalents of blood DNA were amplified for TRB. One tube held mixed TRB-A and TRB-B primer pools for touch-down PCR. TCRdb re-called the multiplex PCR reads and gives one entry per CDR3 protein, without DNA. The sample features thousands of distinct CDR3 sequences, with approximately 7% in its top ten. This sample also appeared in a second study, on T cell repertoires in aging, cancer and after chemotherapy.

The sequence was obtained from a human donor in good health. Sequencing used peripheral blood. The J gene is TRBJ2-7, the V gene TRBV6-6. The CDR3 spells CASSSSGRWDEQYF.